Below are 28 T cell receptor beta chains sequenced from a single sample in a study of shared clonotypes between healthy human individuals. The naive CD8 subset, CD45RO-negative cells positively selected for CCR7, excluded terminally differentiated effector memory CD45RA+ cells. TCRdb's copy holds only in-frame clones and misses some; the assay was immunoSEQ multiplex PCR. The sample shows about 650,000 clones, over 95% of them seen only once. Material for sequencing was naive CD8+ T cells sorted from blood. These receptors were taken from a woman aged 30 to 39 in good health.

V and J are TRBV27 and TRBJ2-1, with 11 bases fitting TRBD2. The germline V gene encodes CDR1 MNHEY and CDR2 SMNVEV (reference sequence). The CDR3 has 18 amino acids. V shed 7 bases and J 0 bases; nucleotides not matched to a gene: 11. In DNA form, the CDR3 reads TGTGCCAGCAACGGGTTAGCGGGAGGGGGGAGCTCCTACAATGAGCAGTTCTTC. Protein sequence: CASNGLAGGGSSYNEQFF.

A single count supports this clone. The rearrangement links TRBV28 to TRBJ1-1; D possibly corresponds to TRBD1 (6 bases). This CDR3 is built from 13 residues. Trimming removed 8 bases from V and 5 bases from J, with 15 bases in between. Germline-derived CDR1 and CDR2 are MDHEN and SYDVKM. Written as DNA, the CDR3 is TGTGCCAGCCTAAAAAGGGGGGTAACTGAAGCTTTCTTT. As protein: CASLKRGVTEAFF.

The chain uses TRBV19 and TRBJ2-2; 7 nucleotides line up with TRBD2. This CDR3 is 19 amino acids long. V lost 4 bases and J lost 4; bases outside the gene matches: 18. Germline CDR1 is LNHDA and CDR2 is SQIVND (reference sequence). CDR3 in DNA: TGTGCCAGTAGTAGAAAACTGGGGGAGGGGACCTCGGTCACCGGGGAGCTGTTTTTT. Amino acids: CASSRKLGEGTSVTGELFF.

V and J are TRBV7-8 and TRBJ1-2; D is unclear. This CDR3 region has 13 residues. CDR1 SGHVS and CDR2 FQNEAQ come from the germline V gene. The ends were cut back, 4 bases at V and 3 bases at J, with 9 bases in the middle. The CDR3 here is CASSSDADYGYTF. In DNA, the CDR3 is TGTGCCAGCAGCTCCGACGCGGACTATGGCTACACCTTC.

This rearrangement joins TRBV27 to TRBJ2-3, with 12 bases identical to TRBD2. The trim removed 0 bases at V and 4 bases at J, leaving 11 bases unmatched. Germline lookup yields CDR1 MNHEY and CDR2 SMNVEV (reference sequence). The CDR3 extends over 19 amino acids. This CDR3 is CASSLSVDASGRAADTQYF. Written as DNA, the CDR3 is TGTGCCAGCAGTTTATCCGTTGACGCTAGCGGGAGGGCCGCAGATACGCAGTATTTT.

V usage is TRBV11-2 and J usage is TRBJ2-1; the D gene is possibly TRBD2 (5 bases). This CDR3 region has 13 residues. The V gene's germline CDR1 is SGHAT and CDR2 FQNNGV. Trimming removed 1 base from V and 6 bases from J, with 7 bases in between. DNA of the CDR3: TGTGCCAGCAGCTTAGGCGAGGGCAATGAGCAGTTCTTC. It codes for CASSLGEGNEQFF. Drawing the rest from reference TRBV11-2 and TRBJ2-1, the complete variable domain is EAGVAQSPRYKIIEKRQSVAFWCNPISGHATLYWYQQILGQGPKLLIQFQNNGVVDDSQLPKDRFSAERLKGVDSTLKIQPAKLEDSAVYLCASSLGEGNEQFFGPGTRLTVL.

Comments on this clone: At one end, the junction sequence differs from germline, possibly due to a read error. This chain connects TRBV28 to TRBJ2-1; D may correspond to TRBD1 or TRBD2 (5 bases each). Germline V gives CDR1 MDHEN, CDR2 SYDVKM. CDR3 length equals 16 residues. The CDR3, as DNA: TGTGCCAGCAGCTCACCCCCTGAGGGAGTGGGACCCGCTCTAATCTTC. Protein product: CASSSPPEGVGPALIF.

This chain links TRBV28 with TRBJ2-5, with 9 bases lining up with TRBD2. The CDR3 sequence is 17 residues long. The germline V gene encodes CDR1 MDHEN and CDR2 SYDVKM. Losses at the gene ends were 4 bases for V and 3 bases for J; bases not matched to a gene: 12. The CDR3 loop reads CASSSSGRIGLKETQYF. In nucleotides, the CDR3 is TGTGCCAGCAGTTCCAGCGGGAGGATCGGTTTAAAAGAGACCCAGTACTTC.

This chain links TRBV6-1 with TRBJ1-1; 9 positions agree with TRBD1. V lost 2 bases to trimming and J lost 4 bases; unmatched junction nucleotides: 11. Germline V gene data show CDR1 as MNHNS and CDR2 as SASEGT. The CDR3 sequence is 17 residues long. The CDR3 region is CASSEPWTGATPTEAFF. The CDR3, as DNA: TGTGCCAGCAGTGAACCCTGGACAGGGGCGACCCCCACTGAAGCTTTCTTT.

This sequence joins TRBV11-2 and TRBJ2-2, with a possible D match to TRBD1 (5 bases). The CDR3 length is 17 residues. Trimming shortened V by 5 bases and J by 1 base, and 17 bases separated the two germline ends. Germline-derived CDR1 and CDR2 are SGHAT and FQNNGV. CDR3 sequence (DNA): TGTGCCAGCAGCCTAACACTTGGACATCTGAACACCGGGGAGCTGTTTTTT. Translated: CASSLTLGHLNTGELFF.

The rearrangement links TRBV7-9 to TRBJ2-3; no definite D call. This CDR3 contains 15 residues. Germline values: CDR1 SEHNR, CDR2 FQNEAQ (reference sequence). Trimming shortened V by 7 bases and J by 0 bases, and 14 bases separated the two germline ends. CDR3 nucleotide sequence: TGTGCCAGCACCCCCAGTGGAATTAGCACAGATACGCAGTATTTT. Translation: CASTPSGISTDTQYF.

The CDR3: CASSQQGQETQYF. The DNA for the CDR3 is TGTGCCAGTAGTCAACAGGGGCAAGAGACCCAGTACTTC. The chain uses TRBV19 and TRBJ2-5; the match to TRBD1 covers 7 bases. V lost 5 bases and J lost 2; bases outside the gene matches: 2. This CDR3 is 13 amino acids long. From germline, CDR1 is LNHDA and CDR2 SQIVND (reference sequence). The full variable domain, with the rest looked up from reference TRBV19 and TRBJ2-5, is DGGITQSPKYLFRKEGQNVTLSCEQNLNHDAMYWYRQDPGQGLRLIYYSQIVNDFQKGDIAEGYSVSREKKESFPLTVTSAQKNPTAFYLCASSQQGQETQYFGPGTRLLVL.

The V call is TRBV13, the J call TRBJ1-1; TRBD1 aligns across 9 bases. The trim removed 0 bases at V and 8 bases at J, leaving 4 bases unmatched. This CDR3 is built from 14 residues. Looked up from germline, CDR1 is PRHDT and CDR2 is FYEKMQ (reference sequence). In DNA form, the CDR3 reads TGTGCCAGCAGCTTAGGGACAGGGGGTTCGGAAGCTTTCTTT. Its protein is CASSLGTGGSEAFF.

V usage is TRBV4-1 and J usage is TRBJ2-7, with a possible D match to TRBD2 (6 bases). The ends were cut back, 2 bases at V and 6 bases at J, with 20 bases in the middle. CDR3 length: 16 residues. Germline V lookup: CDR1 MGHRA, CDR2 YSYEKL. The CDR3, as DNA: TGCGCCAGCAGCCAACCTAGACTAGAGATAAATAGCGAGCAGTACTTC. Protein sequence: CASSQPRLEINSEQYF.

This chain links TRBV6-5 with TRBJ1-1; the D is unclear. Germline CDR1 is MNHEY and CDR2 is SVGAGI. Trimming shortened V by 0 bases and J by 0 bases, and 11 bases separated the two germline ends. The CDR3 is 16 residues long. DNA for the CDR3: TGTGCCAGCAGTTACTCGAAGGCCGGTATGAACACTGAAGCTTTCTTT. Amino acid sequence: CASSYSKAGMNTEAFF.

This chain connects TRBV28 to TRBJ1-2; D is unresolved. The CDR3 is 11 residues long. Germline V gene lookup returns CDR1 MDHEN and CDR2 SYDVKM. The V end lost 8 bases, the J end lost 7 bases, and 11 bases lay between the germline ends. The CDR3: CASSHQAGYTF. In nucleotides, the CDR3 is TGTGCCAGCTCTCACCAAGCTGGCTACACCTTC.

This clone has a single count. Being one base from a much bigger clone, this may be a read error. The genes are TRBV5-6 and TRBJ2-7; 11 bases agree with TRBD1. The trim removed 4 bases at V and 3 bases at J, leaving 3 bases unmatched. CDR1 SGHDT and CDR2 YYEEEE come from the germline V gene. This CDR3 is built from 14 residues. The CDR3 loop is CASSIGTGGYEQYF. DNA of the CDR3: TGTGCCAGCAGCATAGGGACAGGGGGCTACGAGCAGTACTTC.

The chain links TRBV7-6 to TRBJ1-5; D is undetermined. Trimming stripped 5 bases from V and 9 bases from J, with 14 bases between. Per the germline V gene, CDR1 is SGHVS and CDR2 is FNYEAQ. The CDR3 extends over 13 amino acids. DNA for the CDR3: TGTGCCAGCAGCCGTACCGGTTCCGGGCCCCAGCATTTT. It codes for CASSRTGSGPQHF.

V usage is TRBV18 and J usage is TRBJ2-7; 10 bases map to TRBD2. The CDR3 consists of 16 residues. Losses at the gene ends were 8 bases for V and 2 bases for J; bases not matched to a gene: 12. The germline CDR1 and CDR2 sequences are KGHSH and LQKENI. For the CDR3, the DNA is TGTGCCAGCCGGAGCCAACTAGCGGGACCCCCCTACGAGCAGTACTTC. It is translated as CASRSQLAGPPYEQYF.

Comment on this clone: The same CDR3 is also encoded by other DNA sequences in this sample. The chain combines TRBV11-2 with TRBJ2-7; TRBD1 matches 9 bases. Germline CDR1 SGHAT, CDR2 FQNNGV. V lost 3 bases to trimming and J lost 2 bases; unmatched junction nucleotides: 2. This CDR3 spans 14 amino acids. The CDR3 region has the DNA TGTGCCAGCAGCTTGGGACAGGGCGCCTACGAGCAGTACTTC. Amino acids: CASSLGQGAYEQYF.

The rearrangement joins TRBV4-1 to TRBJ1-1, with D tentatively TRBD1 (6 bases). The germline CDR1 and CDR2 sequences are MGHRA and YSYEKL. The CDR3 has 15 amino acids. The V end lost 4 bases, the J end lost 0 bases, and 12 bases lay between the germline ends. This chain's CDR3 is CASSPLEGVNTEAFF. The CDR3 nucleotides are TGCGCCAGCAGCCCACTCGAGGGGGTGAACACTGAAGCTTTCTTT.

The chain joins TRBV6-5 to TRBJ2-7; a possible D gene is TRBD1 (6 bases). Per the germline V gene, CDR1 is MNHEY and CDR2 is SVGAGI. This CDR3 is 14 amino acids long. Trimming cost V 7 bases and J 5 bases, with 18 bases left between them. The CDR3 loop reads CASKFLGAGHEQYF. CDR3 DNA: TGTGCCAGCAAATTCTTGGGGGCCGGTCACGAGCAGTACTTC.

The chain links TRBV11-2 to TRBJ2-7; no reliable D call. The CDR3 is made up of 12 amino acids. Trimming took off 0 bases at V and 4 bases at J, with 4 bases between the two ends. The germline V gene has CDR1 SGHAT and CDR2 FQNNGV. CDR3 amino acids: CASSLEVYEQYF. CDR3 nucleotide sequence: TGTGCCAGCAGCTTAGAGGTTTACGAGCAGTACTTC. Full variable domain (rest looked up from reference TRBV11-2 and TRBJ2-7): EAGVAQSPRYKIIEKRQSVAFWCNPISGHATLYWYQQILGQGPKLLIQFQNNGVVDDSQLPKDRFSAERLKGVDSTLKIQPAKLEDSAVYLCASSLEVYEQYFGPGTRLTVT.

The V gene is TRBV13, the J gene TRBJ2-5; a weak D match, TRBD1 (6 bases). The DNA end is more similar to TRBJ2-7, so the J call may be wrong. Germline assignment: CDR1 PRHDT and CDR2 FYEKMQ (reference sequence). The CDR3 has 15 amino acids. The CDR3 region is CASSLGSGAGYEQYF. For the CDR3, the DNA is TGTGCCAGCAGCTTGGGGTCAGGGGCAGGCTACGAGCAGTACTTC.

The J gene is TRBJ2-3, the V gene TRBV27; a possible D gene is TRBD1 (6 bases). Germline assignment: CDR1 MNHEY and CDR2 SMNVEV (reference sequence). CDR3 length: 15 residues. V gave up 5 bases and J gave up 6 bases, with 18 bases separating them. The CDR3 DNA reads TGTGCCAGCAGTCTGTCGGCAGGGGTTCGCGATACGCAGTATTTT. It encodes CASSLSAGVRDTQYF.

The V gene is TRBV9, the J gene TRBJ2-1; no firm D call. The CDR3 consists of 14 residues. V was clipped by 0 bases and J by 6 bases, with 10 bases between them. Per germline, CDR1 SGDLS and CDR2 YYNGEE. In DNA form, the CDR3 reads TGTGCCAGCAGCGTAGGGCCAGAAAGCAATGAGCAGTTCTTC. It translates to CASSVGPESNEQFF.

This clone was observed once. This sequence joins TRBV27 and TRBJ2-7; 10 bases align to TRBD2. In germline, CDR1 is MNHEY, CDR2 SMNVEV (reference sequence). The V and J ends lost 2 bases and 2 bases, in that order; junction bases with no gene match: 18. This CDR3 has 20 amino acids. The CDR3, as DNA: TGTGCCAGCAGTTTAGGACCGGGACGGAATAGCGGGAGGTCTCCCTACGAGCAGTACTTC. This encodes CASSLGPGRNSGRSPYEQYF.

The rearrangement uses TRBV13 and TRBJ2-7; 7 bases agree with TRBD1. The germline V gene encodes CDR1 PRHDT and CDR2 FYEKMQ (reference sequence). Trimming at V came to 5 bases and at J to 1 base, leaving 8 bases not matched to a gene. The length of the CDR3 is 15 residues. As DNA, the CDR3 is TGTGCCAGCAGCGCGACAGGGTTTGGATCCTACGAGCAGTACTTC. Protein product: CASSATGFGSYEQYF.